Listed here are 21 T cell receptor beta chains from one sample, sequenced in a study of blood T cells in healthy people across ages. A second PCR, run for about 6 to 11 cycles, used a sample-barcoded 5' primer plus a J-beta primer mix. Each CDR3 protein gets one entry after TCRdb re-called the 5' RACE reads with MiXCR. The data show almost 1 million distinct CDR3 sequences, roughly 51% seen once. Sequencing input: blood. The receptors originated from an older woman in good health.

The count of this clonotype is one. Compared with germline, one end of the junction differs, possibly owing to a read error. The chain combines TRBV14 with TRBJ2-1, with D possibly matching TRBD2 (5 bases). CDR1 is SGHDN and CDR2 is FVKESK in the germline V gene. This CDR3 is 16 amino acids long. The CDR3 here is CASSPPRATLGDEQFF. CDR3 coding DNA: TGTGCCAGTAGCCCCCCGCGGGCGACACTCGGGGATGAGCAGTTCTTC.

The CDR3 here is CSAPRDRGHLDTYEQYF. Here the CDR3 DNA reads TGCAGTGCCCCCCGGGACAGGGGGCATTTGGATACCTACGAGCAGTACTTC. The chain combines TRBV20-1 with TRBJ2-5; 12 bases are a match to TRBD1. The DNA end is a closer match to TRBJ2-7, so the J assignment may be wrong. CDR1 is DFQATT, CDR2 SNEGSKA, per germline (reference sequence). CDR3 length equals 17 residues.

The chain combines TRBV29-1 with TRBJ2-5, with a weak D call TRBD1 (5 bases). Germline lookup yields CDR1 SQVTM and CDR2 ANQGSEA. Trimming cost V 7 bases and J 1 base, with 10 bases left between them. The CDR3 is 12 amino acids. In DNA form, the CDR3 reads TGCAGCGCAGACAGTATCCAAGAGACCCAGTACTTC. It encodes CSADSIQETQYF.

V and J are TRBV3-1 and TRBJ1-6; D is perhaps TRBD1 (5 bases). Germline values: CDR1 LGHDT, CDR2 YNNKEL (reference sequence). V was pared by 3 bases and J by 2 bases, with 8 bases between. There are 15 residues in the CDR3. The CDR3 spells CASSHRVPYNSPLHF. The CDR3 coding sequence is TGTGCCAGCAGCCACAGGGTCCCCTATAATTCACCCCTCCACTTT.

This clonotype appeared once. The chain has TRBV14 and TRBJ2-5; tentatively, D is TRBD2 (5 bases). This CDR3 contains 15 residues. In germline, CDR1 is SGHDN, CDR2 FVKESK. The V gene lost 0 bases and the J gene lost 2 bases, with 10 bases spanning the gap. In DNA form, the CDR3 reads TGTGCCAGCAGCCAAGATCCGAGGGTACAAGAGACCCAGTACTTC. This codes for CASSQDPRVQETQYF.

The chain links TRBV29-1 to TRBJ2-1; TRBD2 agrees at 9 bases. The length of the CDR3 is 17 residues. With V trimmed by 6 bases and J by 10 bases, 22 bases remained unmatched. CDR1 is SQVTM and CDR2 is ANQGSEA in the germline V gene. Here the CDR3 reads CSVRGGRLAGYQREQFF. CDR3 DNA: TGCAGCGTCCGGGGGGGGAGGCTAGCGGGATACCAAAGGGAGCAGTTCTTC.

The CDR3 spells CSAEPRDRLYEQYF. The CDR3 DNA follows: TGCAGTGCCGAGCCCCGGGACAGGCTTTACGAGCAGTACTTC. This chain connects TRBV20-1 to TRBJ2-7; 8 bases align to TRBD1. With V trimmed by 6 bases and J by 4 bases, 11 bases remained unmatched. The CDR3 consists of 14 residues. Germline-derived CDR1 and CDR2 are DFQATT and SNEGSKA (reference sequence).

The V call is TRBV20-1, the J call TRBJ2-5; 9 nucleotides match TRBD2. Looked up from germline, CDR1 is DFQATT and CDR2 is SNEGSKA (reference sequence). The CDR3 runs to 15 residues. Trimming took 3 bases from V and 4 from J; bases not matched to a gene: 9. The CDR3 protein is CSARGGLAGTETQYF. Here the CDR3 DNA reads TGCAGTGCTAGGGGGGGGCTAGCGGGAACAGAGACCCAGTACTTC.

Turning to this clonotype: One end of the junction fails to match germline, which may point to a read error. The CDR3 here is CAGSLRTSGSKDEQYF. Here the CDR3 DNA reads TGTGCCGGCAGCCTACGGACTAGCGGGAGTAAAGACGAGCAGTACTTC. The rearrangement joins TRBV7-8 to TRBJ2-4; 13 positions agree with TRBD2. The J call is uncertain, as TRBJ2-7 better fits the DNA end. The CDR3 extends over 16 amino acids. Germline V gene lookup returns CDR1 SGHVS and CDR2 FQNEAQ.

This clonotype was seen at least ten times. This chain joins TRBV7-2 and TRBJ2-5, with 15 positions matching TRBD2. The CDR3 runs 20 residues. CDR1 and CDR2 (germline): SGHTA, FQGNSA. Unmatched junction bases numbered 13, after V lost 1 base and J lost 4 bases. The chain's CDR3 is CASSLGGLAGGNPKGETQYF. CDR3 nucleotide sequence: TGTGCCAGCAGCTTAGGGGGACTAGCGGGAGGAAACCCGAAGGGAGAGACCCAGTACTTC. Combining the CDR3 with reference TRBV7-2 and TRBJ2-5 gives the whole variable domain GAGVSQSPSNKVTEKGKDVELRCDPISGHTALYWYRQSLGQGLEFLIYFQGNSAPDKSGLPSDRFSAERTGGSVSTLTIQRTQQEDSAVYLCASSLGGLAGGNPKGETQYFGPGTRLLVL.

In its sample, this clonotype was seen once. The rearrangement joins TRBV27 to TRBJ2-2; 10 bases map to TRBD1. This CDR3 has 17 residues. Germline V gives CDR1 MNHEY, CDR2 SMNVEV (reference sequence). Losses at the gene ends were 4 bases for V and 0 bases for J; bases not matched to a gene: 5. The CDR3 sequence is CASSSQGQGANTGELFF. CDR3 DNA sequence: TGTGCCAGCAGTTCCCAAGGACAGGGGGCGAACACCGGGGAGCTGTTTTTT.

The chain uses TRBV28 and TRBJ2-1; 13 positions match TRBD2. The V and J ends lost 10 bases and 8 bases, in that order; junction bases with no gene match: 8. This CDR3 is built from 14 residues. Germline V gene sequence: CDR1 MDHEN, CDR2 SYDVKM. The CDR3 coding sequence is TGTGCCACCAGCCTCGGACTAGCGGGAGATGAGCAGTTCTTC. It translates to CATSLGLAGDEQFF.

The chain couples TRBV7-2 to TRBJ2-5, with D perhaps matching TRBD1 (5 bases). The end of the DNA fits TRBJ2-7 better, so the J call may be wrong. The CDR3 consists of 13 residues. Germline V gene lookup returns CDR1 SGHTA and CDR2 FQGNSA. The CDR3 DNA sequence: TGTGCCAGCAGCCAAGGGGTATACTCCGAGCAGTACTTC. Its translation is CASSQGVYSEQYF.

In this sample, this clonotype turned up a few times. V gene TRBV20-1 combines with J gene TRBJ1-5; D not resolved. The CDR3 has 15 residues. The V end lost 2 bases, the J end lost 3 bases, and 14 bases lay between the germline ends. Per the germline V gene, CDR1 is DFQATT and CDR2 is SNEGSKA (reference sequence). The CDR3 protein is CSARPPRGSNQPQHF. DNA of the CDR3: TGCAGTGCTAGACCGCCCAGAGGCTCCAATCAGCCCCAGCATTTT.

This clonotype was recorded a few times. The rearrangement uses TRBV2 and TRBJ2-1; no definite D call. The V and J ends lost 8 bases and 2 bases respectively, with 10 bases between them. The CDR3 extends over 13 amino acids. Germline values: CDR1 SNHLY, CDR2 FYNNEI. As DNA, the CDR3 is TGTGCCAGCGGTTTAGGCCCCTACAATGAGCAGTTCTTC. It encodes CASGLGPYNEQFF.

CDR3 nucleotide sequence: TGTGCCAGCAGCCTAAACCCCCCGGGACAGGGGGCCTCCTACGAGCAGTACTTC. Amino acids: CASSLNPPGQGASYEQYF. The chain couples TRBV7-9 to TRBJ2-7; 12 bases align to TRBD1. CDR1 and CDR2 from the germline V gene are SEHNR and FQNEAQ (reference sequence). The V gene end was trimmed by 5 bases and the J gene end by 0 bases; junction bases not matched to a gene: 11. The CDR3 is 18 residues long. Together with reference TRBV7-9 and TRBJ2-7, the CDR3 gives the full variable domain: DTGVSQNPRHKITKRGQNVTFRCDPISEHNRLYWYRQTLGQGPEFLTYFQNEAQLEKSRLLSDRFSAERPKGSFSTLEIQRTEQGDSAMYLCASSLNPPGQGASYEQYFGPGTRLTVT.

In regard to this clonotype: In this CDR3 the conserved last residue, phenylalanine or tryptophan, is missing, so a read error is likely. This chain joins TRBV20-1 and TRBJ2-1, with 8 bases lining up with TRBD1. The CDR3 sequence is 11 residues long. After removal of 5 bases from V and 8 bases from J, the junction contained 2 bases not matched to a gene. Per the germline V gene, CDR1 is DFQATT and CDR2 is SNEGSKA (reference sequence). This CDR3 reads CSAHRGDEQFV. The CDR3 DNA follows: TGCAGTGCTCACAGGGGGGATGAGCAGTTCGTC.

The DNA of the CDR3 is TGTGCCACCCCGGCGGGGACAGATACGCAGTATTTT. Translating gives CATPAGTDTQYF. This chain uses TRBV15 with TRBJ2-3; maybe TRBD2 (6 bases). Germline assignment: CDR1 LNHNV and CDR2 YYDKDF (reference sequence). This CDR3 comprises 12 residues. The germline V and J ends were trimmed by 8 bases and 3 bases, with 9 bases remaining between them.

The chain carries TRBV6-5 and TRBJ1-2; 10 bases line up with TRBD1. This CDR3 contains 18 residues. V was pared by 0 bases and J by 5 bases, with 12 bases of the junction left unmatched. The germline CDR1 and CDR2 sequences are MNHEY and SVGAGI. This chain's CDR3 is CASSYSAGWDRGEYGYTF. CDR3 nucleotide sequence: TGTGCCAGCAGTTACTCGGCGGGATGGGACAGGGGAGAGTATGGCTACACCTTC.

CDR3 DNA: TGCGCCAGCCATCGGACAGGGGGCAATGAGCAGTTCTTC. It translates to CASHRTGGNEQFF. The genes are TRBV4-1 and TRBJ2-1; 10 bases map to TRBD1. CDR1 is MGHRA and CDR2 is YSYEKL in the germline V gene. With 8 bases clipped from V and 6 bases from J, the junction kept 4 bases outside the gene matches. The CDR3 is made up of 13 amino acids.

J is TRBJ2-5 and V is TRBV20-1; TRBD2 matches at 8 bases. Losses at the gene ends were 6 bases for V and 5 bases for J; bases not matched to a gene: 8. The CDR3 spans 13 residues. Germline V gene data show CDR1 as DFQATT and CDR2 as SNEGSKA (reference sequence). Written as DNA, the CDR3 is TGCAGTGCCTCGGGAGGGGCCGTCGAGACCCAGTACTTC. It encodes CSASGGAVETQYF.